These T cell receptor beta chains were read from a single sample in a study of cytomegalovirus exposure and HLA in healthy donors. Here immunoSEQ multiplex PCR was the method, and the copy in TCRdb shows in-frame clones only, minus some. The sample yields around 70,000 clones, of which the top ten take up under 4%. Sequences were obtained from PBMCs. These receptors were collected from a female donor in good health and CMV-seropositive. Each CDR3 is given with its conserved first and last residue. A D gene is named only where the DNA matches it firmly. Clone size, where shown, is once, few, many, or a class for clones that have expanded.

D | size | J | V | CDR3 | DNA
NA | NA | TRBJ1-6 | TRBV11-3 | CASSRDWENRSPLHF | TGTGCCAGCAGTCGCGACTGGGAGAACCGCTCACCCCTCCACTTT
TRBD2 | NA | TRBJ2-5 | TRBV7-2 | CASSYPTSAQETQYF | TGTGCCAGCAGCTACCCGACTAGCGCACAAGAGACCCAGTACTTC
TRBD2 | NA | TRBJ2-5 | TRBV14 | CASSHNSGGAAETQYF | TGTGCCAGCAGCCATAATTCCGGGGGGGCGGCGGAGACCCAGTACTTC
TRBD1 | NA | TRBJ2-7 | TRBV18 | CASSPGTGDEQYF | TGTGCCAGCTCACCCGGGACAGGGGACGAGCAGTACTTC
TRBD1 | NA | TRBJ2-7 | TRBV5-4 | CASSLDRGSSYEQYF | TGTGCCAGCAGCTTGGACAGGGGAAGCTCCTACGAGCAGTACTTC
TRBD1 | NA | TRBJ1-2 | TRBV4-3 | CASSQETGNGYTF | TGCGCCAGCAGCCAAGAGACAGGGAATGGCTACACCTTC
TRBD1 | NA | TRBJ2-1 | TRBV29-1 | CSALPRGKDNEQFF | TGCAGCGCCCTCCCCAGGGGGAAGGACAATGAGCAGTTCTTC
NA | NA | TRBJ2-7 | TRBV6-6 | CASSYDRRGSYEQYF | TGTGCCAGCAGTTATGACAGGCGAGGATCCTACGAGCAGTACTTC
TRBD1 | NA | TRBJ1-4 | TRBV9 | CASSAETGGFVNEKLFF | TGTGCCAGCAGCGCAGAGACAGGGGGCTTCGTTAATGAAAAACTGTTTTTT
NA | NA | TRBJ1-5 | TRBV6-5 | CASSFTGQSNQPQHF | TGTGCCAGCAGTTTCACAGGACAGAGCAATCAGCCCCAGCATTTT
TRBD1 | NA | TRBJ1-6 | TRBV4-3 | CASSLIQGVGYNSPLHF | TGCGCCAGCAGCTTAATTCAGGGGGTGGGGTATAATTCACCCCTCCACTTT
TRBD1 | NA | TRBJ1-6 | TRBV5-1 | CASSTGQGDPSYNSPLHF | TGCGCCAGCAGCACGGGACAGGGGGATCCTTCCTATAATTCACCCCTCCACTTT
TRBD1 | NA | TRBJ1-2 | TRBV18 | CASSPNAGTGVDGYTF | TGTGCCAGCTCCCCCAATGCCGGGACAGGGGTTGATGGCTACACCTTC
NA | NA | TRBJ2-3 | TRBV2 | CASSPTRSDVPDTQYF | TGTGCCAGCAGTCCGACTAGGAGTGATGTCCCAGATACGCAGTATTTT
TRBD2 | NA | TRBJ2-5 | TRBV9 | CASSVGLAGGGQETQYF | TGTGCCAGCAGCGTAGGACTAGCGGGGGGCGGCCAAGAGACCCAGTACTTC
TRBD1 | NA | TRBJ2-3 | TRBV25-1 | CASDTGTGADTQYF | TGTGCCAGCGATACCGGGACAGGGGCAGATACGCAGTATTTT
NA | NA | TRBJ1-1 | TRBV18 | CASSPTGLNTEAFF | TGTGCCAGCTCACCGACAGGCCTGAACACTGAAGCTTTCTTT
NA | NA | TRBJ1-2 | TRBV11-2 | CASSLQGSSGYTF | TGTGCCAGCAGCTTACAGGGGAGCAGTGGCTACACCTTC
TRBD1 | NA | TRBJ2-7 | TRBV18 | CASSRPGQGVYEQYF | TGTGCCAGCTCACGACCGGGACAGGGGGTTTACGAGCAGTACTTC
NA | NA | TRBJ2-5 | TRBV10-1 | CASSGEVQETQYF | TGCGCCAGCAGTGGAGAGGTCCAAGAGACCCAGTACTTC
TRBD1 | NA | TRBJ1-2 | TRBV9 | CASSSYNRGYYGYTF | TGTGCCAGCAGCTCTTACAACAGGGGTTACTATGGCTACACCTTC
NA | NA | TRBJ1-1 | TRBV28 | CASCRNTEAFF | TGTGCCAGTTGTAGGAACACTGAAGCTTTCTTT
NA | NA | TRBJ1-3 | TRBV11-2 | CASSPPYSVVGNTIYF | TGTGCCAGCAGCCCACCCTATTCTGTTGTTGGAAACACCATATATTTT
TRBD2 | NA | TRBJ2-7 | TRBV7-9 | CASSRTSGSYEQYF | TGTGCCAGCAGCAGGACTAGCGGGAGCTACGAGCAGTACTTC
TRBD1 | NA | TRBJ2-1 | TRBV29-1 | CSVPTGGVGLYNEQFF | TGCAGCGTCCCAACAGGGGGCGTGGGCCTTTACAATGAGCAGTTCTTC
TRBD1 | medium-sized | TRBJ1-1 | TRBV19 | CASILAGQMNTEAFF | TGTGCCAGTATATTAGCGGGACAGATGAACACTGAAGCTTTCTTT
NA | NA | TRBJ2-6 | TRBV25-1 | CASSRAGGANVLTF | TGTGCCAGCAGCCGTGCGGGTGGGGCCAACGTCCTGACTTTC
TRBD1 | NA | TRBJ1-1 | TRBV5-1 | CASSNGQGGTEAFF | TGCGCCAGCAGCAACGGACAGGGGGGGACTGAAGCTTTCTTT
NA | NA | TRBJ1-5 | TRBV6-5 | CASSYSWLSNQPQHF | TGTGCCAGCAGTTACTCCTGGCTTAGCAATCAGCCCCAGCATTTT
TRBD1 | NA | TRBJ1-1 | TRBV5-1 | CASSLGPGQGVMNTEAFF | TGCGCCAGCAGCTTGGGGCCGGGACAGGGGGTCATGAACACTGAAGCTTTCTTT
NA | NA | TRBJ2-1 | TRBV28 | CASTQRVGEQFF | TGTGCCAGCACTCAACGCGTTGGTGAGCAGTTCTTC
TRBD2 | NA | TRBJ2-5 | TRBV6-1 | CASRRSAGEETQYF | TGTGCCAGCAGAAGGTCAGCGGGGGAGGAGACCCAGTACTTC
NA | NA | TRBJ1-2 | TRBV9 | CASSVAGGYNYGYTF | TGTGCCAGCAGCGTAGCGGGGGGATATAACTATGGCTACACCTTC
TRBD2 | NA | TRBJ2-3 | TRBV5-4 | CASSPGLGTDTQYF | TGTGCCAGCAGCCCGGGACTAGGCACAGATACGCAGTATTTT
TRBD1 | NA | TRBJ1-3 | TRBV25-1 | CASSTTGSVTIYF | TGTGCCAGCAGCACGACAGGGTCCGTCACCATATATTTT
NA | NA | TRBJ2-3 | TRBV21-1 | CASSKVNPGVYDTQYF | TGTGCCAGCAGCAAAGTAAATCCGGGAGTATATGATACGCAGTATTTT
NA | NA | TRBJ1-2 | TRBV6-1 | CASSEQGHRARYGYTF | TGTGCCAGCAGTGAACAGGGCCACAGAGCTCGCTATGGCTACACCTTC
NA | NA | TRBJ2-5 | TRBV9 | CASSADGPGAQYF | TGTGCCAGCAGCGCCGACGGGCCAGGGGCCCAGTACTTC
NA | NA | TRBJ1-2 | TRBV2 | CASSESRSIGGYTF | TGTGCCAGCAGTGAATCGCGGTCCATTGGCGGCTACACCTTC
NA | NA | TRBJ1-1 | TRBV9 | CASSPLNSNTEAFF | TGTGCCAGCAGCCCCCTCAACAGTAACACTGAAGCTTTCTTT
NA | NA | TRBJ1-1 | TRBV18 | CASSPTVNTEAFF | TGTGCCAGCTCACCGACAGTGAACACTGAAGCTTTCTTT
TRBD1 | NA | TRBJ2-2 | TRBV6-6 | CASRTDRGRTGELFF | TGTGCCAGCAGAACGGACAGGGGGCGTACCGGGGAGCTGTTTTTT
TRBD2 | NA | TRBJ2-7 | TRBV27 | CASSYPRREGPYEQYF | TGTGCCAGCAGTTACCCCCGGCGGGAGGGCCCCTACGAGCAGTACTTC
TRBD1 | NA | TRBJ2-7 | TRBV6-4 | CASPDRGYEQYF | TGTGCCAGCCCGGACAGGGGCTACGAGCAGTACTTC
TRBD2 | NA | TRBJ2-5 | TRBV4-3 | CASSQGSMRGGREETQYF | TGCGCCAGCAGCCAAGGGTCTATGCGGGGGGGCCGAGAAGAGACCCAGTACTTC
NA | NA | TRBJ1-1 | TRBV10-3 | CATQLNTEAFF | TGTGCCACCCAGTTGAACACTGAAGCTTTCTTT
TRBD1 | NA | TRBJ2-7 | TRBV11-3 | CASSNRDRVYEQYF | TGTGCCAGCAGCAACCGGGACAGGGTCTACGAGCAGTACTTC
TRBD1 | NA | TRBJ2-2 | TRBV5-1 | CASSGAGTDTGELFF | TGCGCCAGCAGCGGGGCCGGGACAGATACCGGGGAGCTGTTTTTT
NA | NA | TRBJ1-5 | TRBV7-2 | CASSPDRNSNQPQHF | TGTGCCAGCAGCCCGGACAGAAATAGCAATCAGCCCCAGCATTTT
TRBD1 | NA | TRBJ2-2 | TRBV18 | CASSPIGQGSTGELFF | TGTGCCAGCTCACCAATCGGACAGGGTAGTACCGGGGAGCTGTTTTTT
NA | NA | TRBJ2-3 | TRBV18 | CASSRGADTQYF | TGTGCAAGCTCAAGGGGTGCAGATACGCAGTATTTT
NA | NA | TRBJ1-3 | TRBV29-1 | CSVVAGYGNTIYF | TGCAGCGTTGTGGCGGGGTACGGAAACACCATATATTTT
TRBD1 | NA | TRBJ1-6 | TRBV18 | CASSLSEGADSPLHF | TGTGCCAGCTCACTCTCCGAGGGGGCGGATTCACCCCTCCACTTT
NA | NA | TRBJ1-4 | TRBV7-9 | CASSHPNLRGGELDEKLFF | TGTGCCAGCAGCCACCCAAACCTGAGGGGGGGTGAGTTGGATGAAAAACTGTTTTTT
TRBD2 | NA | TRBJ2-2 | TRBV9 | CASSLGLAGSTGELFF | TGTGCCAGCAGCTTGGGACTAGCGGGGTCCACCGGGGAGCTGTTTTTT